Here is one T cell receptor (beta chain) with its context. The antigen is undetermined. TCRdb passed the 5' RACE reads through MiXCR, listing each CDR3 protein once. The sample consists of more than 650,000 distinct CDR3 sequences, approximately 12% of them appearing once. The data were taken from a study of CD8 T cells in ankylosing spondylitis. Study-wide points: Significantly higher representation of disease-linked clones was reported for matched ankylosing spondylitis synovial fluid. Earlier literature documents some of the motif variants in reactive arthritis synovial fluid and blood. Blood from ankylosing spondylitis patients appeared to carry a characteristic roughly eight-variant TCR beta motif.

Trimming removed 2 bases from V and 5 bases from J, with 7 bases in between. Germline V gene data show CDR1 as ENHRY and CDR2 as SYGVKD. CDR3 length: 12 residues. The chain couples TRBV10-3 to TRBJ2-7, with a possible D match to TRBD2 (5 bases). This sequence originates from a male donor with ankylosing spondylitis. Sequenced sample: blood, either unsorted or a sorted T cell fraction (not recorded which). This CDR3 is CAISEGGHEQYF. The CDR3, as DNA: TGTGCCATCAGTGAGGGAGGCCACGAGCAGTACTTC.